This T cell receptor beta chain was recovered during a study of CD8 T cells in Susac syndrome. Sequencing of TCR beta was performed on blood CD8+ and CD4+ T cells. Negative magnetic isolation gave CD8+ and CD4+ cells; FACS enriched CD8+ TEMRA. Trimming stripped 2 bases from V and 0 bases from J, with 7 bases between. The length of the CDR3 is 14 residues. Germline CDR1 SGHRS, CDR2 YFSETQ. With random hexamers, reverse transcription was performed on about 0.45 to 1 ug of RNA. Across 54 Vbeta and 13 Jbeta, TCR beta CDR3 was amplified with immunoSEQ multiplex PCR. TCRdb ran MiXCR on the immunoSEQ multiplex PCR reads and lists one entry per CDR3 protein. The top ten clones hold 0.1% to 0.12% of a sample with 150,000 to 200,000 distinct CDR3 sequences, 94% of them seen once.

The specimen sequenced was CD4+ T cells from PBMCs. J is TRBJ2-3 and V is TRBV5-1; D might be TRBD1 (5 bases). This receptor was obtained from a human donor with Susac syndrome. The CDR3 DNA follows: TGCGCCAGCAGCTTTAGACAGAGCACAGATACGCAGTATTTT. Its protein is CASSFRQSTDTQYF.